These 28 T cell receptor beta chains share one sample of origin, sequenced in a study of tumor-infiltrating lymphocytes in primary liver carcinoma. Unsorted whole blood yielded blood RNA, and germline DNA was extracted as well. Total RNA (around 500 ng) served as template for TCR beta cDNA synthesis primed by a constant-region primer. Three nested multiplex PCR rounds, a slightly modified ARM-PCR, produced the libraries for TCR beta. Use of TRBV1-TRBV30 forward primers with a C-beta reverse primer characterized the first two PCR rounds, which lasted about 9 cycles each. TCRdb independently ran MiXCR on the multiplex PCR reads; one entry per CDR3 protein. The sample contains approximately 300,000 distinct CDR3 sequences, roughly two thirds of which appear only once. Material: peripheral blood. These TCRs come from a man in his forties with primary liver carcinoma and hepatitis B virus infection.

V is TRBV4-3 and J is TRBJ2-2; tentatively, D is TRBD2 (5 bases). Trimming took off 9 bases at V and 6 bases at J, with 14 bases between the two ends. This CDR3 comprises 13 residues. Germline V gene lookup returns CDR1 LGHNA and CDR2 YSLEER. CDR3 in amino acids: CASSVTGAGELFF. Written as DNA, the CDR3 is TGCGCCAGTAGCGTTACCGGCGCCGGGGAGCTGTTTTTT.

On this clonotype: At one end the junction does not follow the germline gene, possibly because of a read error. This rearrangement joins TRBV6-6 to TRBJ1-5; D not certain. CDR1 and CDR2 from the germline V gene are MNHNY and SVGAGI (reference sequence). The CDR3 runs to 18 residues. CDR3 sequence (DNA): TGTGCCAGCAGTAATCTATTAAGGGCTCTTCGGCGGAATCAGCCCCATCATTTT. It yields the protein CASSNLLRALRRNQPHHF.

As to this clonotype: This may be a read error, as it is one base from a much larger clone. CDR3 loop: CASRPGNTEELFF. The CDR3 region has the DNA TGTGCCAGCAGGCCAGGGAACACCGAGGAGCTGTTTTTT. The rearrangement links TRBV6-5 to TRBJ2-2; a weak D match, TRBD1 (5 bases). The CDR3 loop spans 13 amino acids. Per germline, CDR1 MNHEY and CDR2 SVGAGI.

The CDR3 spells CASSSIQTATNEKLFF. CDR3 coding DNA: TGTGCCAGCAGTTCCATACAGACGGCAACTAATGAAAAACTGTTTTTT. The rearrangement links TRBV12-3 or TRBV12-4 to TRBJ1-4; D is ambiguous. The length of the CDR3 is 16 residues. Trimming took off 4 bases at V and 0 bases at J, with 12 bases between the two ends.

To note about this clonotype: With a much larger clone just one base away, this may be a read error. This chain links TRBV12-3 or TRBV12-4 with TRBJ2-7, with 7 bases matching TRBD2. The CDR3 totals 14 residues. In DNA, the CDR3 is TGTACCAGCAGTTTCGAGGGGAGGGCCGACGAGCAGTACTTC. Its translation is CTSSFEGRADEQYF.

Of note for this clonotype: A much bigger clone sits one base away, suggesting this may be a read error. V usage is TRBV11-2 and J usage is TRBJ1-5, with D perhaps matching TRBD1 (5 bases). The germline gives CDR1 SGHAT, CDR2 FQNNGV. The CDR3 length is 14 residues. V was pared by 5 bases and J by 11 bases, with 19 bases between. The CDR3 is CASSVAGGRQSQHF. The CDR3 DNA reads TGTGCCAGCAGCGTTGCGGGGGGACGACAGTCCCAGCATTTT.

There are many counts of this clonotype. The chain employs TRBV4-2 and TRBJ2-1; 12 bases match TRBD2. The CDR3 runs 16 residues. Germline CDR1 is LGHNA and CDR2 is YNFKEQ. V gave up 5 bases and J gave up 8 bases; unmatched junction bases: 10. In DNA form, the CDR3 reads TGTGCCAGCAGCACTCTAGCGGGAGGGCCTATGGATGAGCAGTTCTTC. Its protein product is CASSTLAGGPMDEQFF.

The chain's CDR3 is CASSWDRETEAFF. Written as DNA, the CDR3 is TGTGCCAGCAGCTGGGACAGGGAAACTGAAGCTTTCTTT. The chain recombines TRBV7-3 with TRBJ1-1, with 9 positions matching TRBD1. Looked up from germline, CDR1 is SGHTA and CDR2 is FQGTGA. Trimming at V came to 4 bases and at J to 5 bases, leaving 2 bases not matched to a gene. This CDR3 contains 13 residues.

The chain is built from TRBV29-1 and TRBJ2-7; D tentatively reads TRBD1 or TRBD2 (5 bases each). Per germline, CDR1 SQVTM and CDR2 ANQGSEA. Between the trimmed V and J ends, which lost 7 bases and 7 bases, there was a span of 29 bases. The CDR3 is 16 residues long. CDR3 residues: CSAMTSGTGTSQEQYF. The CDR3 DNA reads TGCAGCGCCATGACATCTGGGACCGGCACTTCCCAGGAGCAGTACTTC.

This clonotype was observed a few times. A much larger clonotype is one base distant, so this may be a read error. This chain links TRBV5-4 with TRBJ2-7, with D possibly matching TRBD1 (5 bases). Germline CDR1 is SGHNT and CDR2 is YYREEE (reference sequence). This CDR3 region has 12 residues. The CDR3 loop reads CAGSLGPREQYF. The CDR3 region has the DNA TGTGCCGGCAGCTTGGGGCCGAGGGAGCAGTACTTC.

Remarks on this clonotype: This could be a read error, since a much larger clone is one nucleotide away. CDR3 loop: CSVDRLPGTYGYAF. CDR3 DNA sequence: TGCAGCGTTGACAGGTTGCCGGGGACCTATGGCTACGCCTTC. The chain is built from TRBV29-1 and TRBJ1-2; perhaps TRBD1 as D (5 bases). This CDR3 has 14 residues. Per the germline V gene, CDR1 is SQVTM and CDR2 is ANQGSEA.

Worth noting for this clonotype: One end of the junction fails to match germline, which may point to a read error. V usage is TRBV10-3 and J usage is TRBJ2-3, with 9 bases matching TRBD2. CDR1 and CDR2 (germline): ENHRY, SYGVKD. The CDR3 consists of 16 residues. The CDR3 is CVINGPTSGSTDTQYF. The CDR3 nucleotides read TGTGTCATCAATGGGCCGACTAGCGGAAGCACAGATACGCAGTATTTT.

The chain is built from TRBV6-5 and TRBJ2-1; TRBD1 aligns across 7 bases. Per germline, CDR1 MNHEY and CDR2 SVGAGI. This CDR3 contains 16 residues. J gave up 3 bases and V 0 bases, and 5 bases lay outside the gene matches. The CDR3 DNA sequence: TGTGCCAGCAGTTACTCGGAGACAGGGAACTACAATGAGCAGTTCTTC. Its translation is CASSYSETGNYNEQFF.

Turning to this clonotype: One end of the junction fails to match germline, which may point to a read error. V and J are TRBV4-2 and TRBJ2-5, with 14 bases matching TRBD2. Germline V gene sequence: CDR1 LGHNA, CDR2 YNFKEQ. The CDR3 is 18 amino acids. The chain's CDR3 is CAGSLTTSGGAGSETQYF. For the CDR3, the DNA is TGTGCCGGCAGCCTAACGACTAGCGGGGGGGCCGGCTCGGAGACCCAGTACTTC.

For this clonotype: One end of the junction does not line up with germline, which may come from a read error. The CDR3 DNA sequence: TGTGTCAGCAGTTCCCTAGGGACTAGCGGGATGAATGAACAGTTCTTC. Translation gives CVSSSLGTSGMNEQFF. The genes are TRBV28 and TRBJ2-1; 13 bases fit TRBD2. The CDR3 loop spans 16 amino acids. Per germline, CDR1 MDHEN and CDR2 SYDVKM.

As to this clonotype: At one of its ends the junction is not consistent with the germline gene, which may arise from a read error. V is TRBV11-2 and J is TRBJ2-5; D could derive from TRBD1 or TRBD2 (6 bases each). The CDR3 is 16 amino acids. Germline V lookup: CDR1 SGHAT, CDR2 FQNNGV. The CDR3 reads CASSLEFRGRQGTQYF. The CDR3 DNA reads TGTGCCAGCAGCTTAGAGTTTAGGGGGAGGCAAGGGACCCAGTACTTC. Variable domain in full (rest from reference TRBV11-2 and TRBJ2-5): EAGVAQSPRYKIIEKRQSVAFWCNPISGHATLYWYQQILGQGPKLLIQFQNNGVVDDSQLPKDRFSAERLKGVDSTLKIQPAKLEDSAVYLCASSLEFRGRQGTQYFGPGTRLLVL.

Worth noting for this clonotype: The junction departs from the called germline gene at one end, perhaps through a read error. In DNA, the CDR3 is TGTGCCAGAAGCTTAGGTGGACAGGGGGTAAGCGAGCAATACTTC. Amino acid sequence: CARSLGGQGVSEQYF. The chain is built from TRBV11-1 and TRBJ2-7; 10 nucleotides match TRBD1. The CDR3 is made up of 15 amino acids. The germline V gene encodes CDR1 SGHAT and CDR2 FQDESV (reference sequence).

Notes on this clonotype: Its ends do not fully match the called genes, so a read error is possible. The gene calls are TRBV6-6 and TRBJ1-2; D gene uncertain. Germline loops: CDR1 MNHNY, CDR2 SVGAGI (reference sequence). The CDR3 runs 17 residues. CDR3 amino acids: CASSVSGDNPANYGYTF. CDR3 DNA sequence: TGTGCCAGCAGTGTCTCAGGAGACAATCCGGCAAACTATGGTTACACCTTC.

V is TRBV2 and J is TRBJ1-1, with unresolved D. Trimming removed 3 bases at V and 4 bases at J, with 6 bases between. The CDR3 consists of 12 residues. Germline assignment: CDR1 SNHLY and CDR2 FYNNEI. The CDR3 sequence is CASSDLGTEAFF. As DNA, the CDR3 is TGTGCCAGCAGTGACCTGGGCACTGAAGCTTTCTTT.

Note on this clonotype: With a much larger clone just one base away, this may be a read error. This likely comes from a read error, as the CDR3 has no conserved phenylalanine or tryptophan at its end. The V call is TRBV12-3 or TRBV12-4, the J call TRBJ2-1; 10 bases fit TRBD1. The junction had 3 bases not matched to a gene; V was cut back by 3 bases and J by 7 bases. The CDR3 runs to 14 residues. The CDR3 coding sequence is TGTGCCAGCAGTTTGACAGGGGGCGCGAATGAGCAGTTCCTC. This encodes CASSLTGGANEQFL.

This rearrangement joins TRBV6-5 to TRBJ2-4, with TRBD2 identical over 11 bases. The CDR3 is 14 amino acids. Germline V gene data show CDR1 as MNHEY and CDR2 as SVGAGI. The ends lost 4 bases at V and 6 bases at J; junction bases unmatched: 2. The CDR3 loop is CASSLGLAGNIQYF. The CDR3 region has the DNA TGTGCCAGCAGTTTAGGACTAGCGGGAAACATTCAGTACTTC.

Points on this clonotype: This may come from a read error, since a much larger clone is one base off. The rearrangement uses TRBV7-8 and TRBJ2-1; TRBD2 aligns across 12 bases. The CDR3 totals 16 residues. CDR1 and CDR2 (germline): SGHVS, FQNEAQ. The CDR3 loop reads CVSSLGLAGGGHEQFF. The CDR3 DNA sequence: TGTGTCAGCAGCTTAGGCCTAGCGGGAGGGGGCCATGAGCAGTTCTTC.

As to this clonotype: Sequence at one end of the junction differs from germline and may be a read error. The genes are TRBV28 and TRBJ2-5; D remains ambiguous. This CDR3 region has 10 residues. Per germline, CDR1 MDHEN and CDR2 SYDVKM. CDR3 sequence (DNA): TGTGTCAGCAGCAGAGAGACCCAGTACTTC. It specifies CVSSRETQYF. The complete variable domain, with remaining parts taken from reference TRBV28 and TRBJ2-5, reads DVKVTQSSRYLVKRTGEKVFLECVQDMDHENMFWYRQDPGLGLRLIYFSYDVKMKEKGDIPEGYSVSREKKERFSLILESASTNQTSMYLCVSSRETQYFGPGTRLLVL.

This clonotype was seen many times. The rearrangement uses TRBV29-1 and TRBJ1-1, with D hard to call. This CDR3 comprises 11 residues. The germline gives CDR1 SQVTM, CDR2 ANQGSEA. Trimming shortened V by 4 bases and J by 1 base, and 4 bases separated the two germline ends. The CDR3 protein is CSVGENTEAFF. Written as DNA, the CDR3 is TGCAGCGTTGGGGAGAACACTGAAGCTTTCTTT. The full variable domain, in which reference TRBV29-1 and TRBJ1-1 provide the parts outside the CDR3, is SAVISQKPSRDICQRGTSLTIQCQVDSQVTMMFWYRQQPGQSLTLIATANQGSEATYESGFVIDKFPISRPNLTFSTLTVSNMSPEDSSIYLCSVGENTEAFFGQGTRLTVV.

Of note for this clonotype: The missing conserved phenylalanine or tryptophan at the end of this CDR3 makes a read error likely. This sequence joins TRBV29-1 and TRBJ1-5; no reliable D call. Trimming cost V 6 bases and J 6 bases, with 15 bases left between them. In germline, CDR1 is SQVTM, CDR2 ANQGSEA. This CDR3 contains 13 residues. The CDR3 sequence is CSVISVGGQPQHL. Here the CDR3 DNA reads TGCAGCGTCATCTCAGTGGGAGGTCAGCCCCAGCATTTA.

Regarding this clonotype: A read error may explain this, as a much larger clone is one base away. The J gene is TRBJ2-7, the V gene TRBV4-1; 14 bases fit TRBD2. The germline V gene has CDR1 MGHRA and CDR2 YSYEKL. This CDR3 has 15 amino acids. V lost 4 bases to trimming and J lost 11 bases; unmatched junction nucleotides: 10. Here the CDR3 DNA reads TGCGCCAGCAGCCGAGATCCGGGACTAGCGGGAGCAAAGTACTTC. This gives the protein CASSRDPGLAGAKYF.

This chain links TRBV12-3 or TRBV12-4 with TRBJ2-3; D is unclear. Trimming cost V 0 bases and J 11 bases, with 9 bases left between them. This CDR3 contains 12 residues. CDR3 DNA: TGTGCCAGCAGTTTAGCGGAAGGTATGCAGTATTTT. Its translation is CASSLAEGMQYF.

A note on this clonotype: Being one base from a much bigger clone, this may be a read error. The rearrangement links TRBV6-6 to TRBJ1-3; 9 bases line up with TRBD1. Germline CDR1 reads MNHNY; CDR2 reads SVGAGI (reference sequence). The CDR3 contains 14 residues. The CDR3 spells CASRGQGSGNTICF. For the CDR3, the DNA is TGTGCCAGCAGGGGACAGGGATCGGGAAACACCATATGTTTT.